The 14 T cell receptor beta chains presented below share a single source sample, sequenced in a study of T cell responses to AZD1222 COVID-19 vaccine. TCRdb's table, derived via immunoSEQ multiplex PCR, lists solely in-frame clones and lacks some. Of around 190,000 clones detected, 80% to 95% appear once; the ten largest clones hold 1.5% to 2%. Specimen: peripheral blood, collected 28 days after the second AZD1222 dose. Every receptor here comes from an adult who received the AZD1222 COVID-19 vaccine.

The chain couples TRBV7-2 to TRBJ1-1; D might be TRBD1 (6 bases). V was trimmed by 1 base and J by 0 bases, leaving 9 bases between them. The length of the CDR3 is 15 residues. Germline V gene data show CDR1 as SGHTA and CDR2 as FQGNSA. CDR3 bases: TGTGCCAGCAGCTTAGATAGGGGGGTGAACACTGAAGCTTTCTTT. Translating gives CASSLDRGVNTEAFF.

The rearrangement links TRBV24-1 to TRBJ1-3, with 9 positions matching TRBD1. The ends lost 0 bases at V and 1 base at J; junction bases unmatched: 12. The CDR3 totals 20 residues. Germline lookup yields CDR1 KGHDR and CDR2 SFDVKD. This CDR3 reads CATSDLRSGTGFWSGNTIYF. CDR3 nucleotides: TGTGCCACCAGTGATTTGCGTTCCGGGACAGGGTTCTGGTCTGGAAACACCATATATTTT.

V and J are TRBV5-1 and TRBJ1-1, with 8 bases matching TRBD1. Germline V CDR1 and CDR2: SGHRS, YFSETQ. With 0 bases clipped from V and 3 bases from J, the junction kept 1 base outside the gene matches. This CDR3 is built from 14 residues. This CDR3 is CASSLGDRYTEAFF. The CDR3 DNA is TGCGCCAGCAGCTTGGGGGACAGGTACACTGAAGCTTTCTTT.

The J gene is TRBJ1-5, the V gene TRBV19, with 8 bases that match TRBD1. This CDR3 is 15 amino acids long. The junction had 10 bases not matched to a gene; V was cut back by 5 bases and J by 7 bases. Germline CDR1 LNHDA, CDR2 SQIVND (reference sequence). The CDR3 is CASSVTTGAKQPQHF. DNA for the CDR3: TGTGCCAGTAGTGTCACGACAGGGGCCAAGCAGCCCCAGCATTTT.

This clone was seen more than once but under ten times. The V call is TRBV11-2, the J call TRBJ1-1; unclear D gene. The CDR3 consists of 13 residues. The V end was cut by 2 bases, the J end by 7 bases, with 11 bases between. Germline CDR1 and CDR2: SGHAT and FQNNGV. CDR3 bases: TGTGCCAGCAGCTTACCCGGGAAGTATGAAGCTTTCTTT. This sequence encodes CASSLPGKYEAFF.

The chain recombines TRBV6-4 with TRBJ2-4; weak D call: TRBD1 (6 bases). The CDR3 contains 14 residues. Germline V gene sequence: CDR1 MRHNA, CDR2 SNTAGT. Between the trimmed V and J ends, which lost 2 bases and 2 bases, there was a span of 7 bases. This chain's CDR3 is CASSDQGTKNIQYF. The CDR3 bases are TGTGCCAGCAGTGACCAGGGGACCAAAAACATTCAGTACTTC.

The genes are TRBV18 and TRBJ1-1; 8 bases align to TRBD1. Germline CDR1 KGHSH, CDR2 LQKENI. J lost 4 bases, V lost 6 bases, and 13 bases had no gene match. The CDR3 length is 16 residues. The CDR3 is CASSVKTGARITEAFF. In DNA form, the CDR3 reads TGTGCCAGCTCGGTAAAGACAGGGGCTAGGATCACTGAAGCTTTCTTT.

The chain employs TRBV14 and TRBJ2-7, with 8 nucleotides matching TRBD1. The V gene end was trimmed by 5 bases and the J gene end by 7 bases; junction bases not matched to a gene: 13. In germline, CDR1 is SGHDN, CDR2 FVKESK. The CDR3 covers 15 residues. In DNA, the CDR3 is TGTGCCAGCAGCGTACATAGACAGGGGCGGCAGGAGCAGTACTTC. This encodes CASSVHRQGRQEQYF. Full variable domain (missing parts from reference TRBV14 and TRBJ2-7): EAGVTQFPSHSVIEKGQTVTLRCDPISGHDNLYWYRRVMGKEIKFLLHFVKESKQDESGMPNNRFLAERTGGTYSTLKVQPAELEDSGVYFCASSVHRQGRQEQYFGPGTRLTVT.

The DNA for the CDR3 is TGTGCCAGCTCACCAGGGATGGATCAGCCCCAGCATTTT. This sequence encodes CASSPGMDQPQHF. The J gene is TRBJ1-5, the V gene TRBV18; D gene ambiguous. Germline V gene data show CDR1 as KGHSH and CDR2 as LQKENI. CDR3 length: 13 residues. Trimming pared 2 bases from V and 5 bases from J, leaving 7 bases between.

The V and J genes are TRBV7-2 and TRBJ2-1; D might be TRBD2 (6 bases). CDR1 and CDR2 (germline): SGHTA, FQGNSA. This CDR3 comprises 17 residues. V dropped 2 bases and J dropped 5 bases, with 19 bases sitting between them. DNA of the CDR3: TGTGCCAGCAGCTTATCGGGTAGGCGGGGTTTCCACAATGAGCAGTTCTTC. The encoded protein is CASSLSGRRGFHNEQFF.

This clone was recorded only once. This chain uses TRBV7-9 with TRBJ1-5; D unresolved. V lost 8 bases, J lost 15 bases, and 8 bases lay in between. Germline V gene sequence: CDR1 SEHNR, CDR2 FQNEAQ (reference sequence). The CDR3 spans 8 residues. The CDR3 is CASALLHF. The CDR3 DNA reads TGTGCCAGCGCCTTGCTGCATTTT.

V gene TRBV18 combines with J gene TRBJ2-7; maybe TRBD1 (6 bases). Looked up from germline, CDR1 is KGHSH and CDR2 is LQKENI. The CDR3 totals 16 residues. Trimming cost V 0 bases and J 2 bases, with 14 bases left between them. The CDR3 coding sequence is TGTGCCAGCTCACCACCTGAGGGGGAATTCCCCTACGAGCAGTACTTC. This translates into CASSPPEGEFPYEQYF. Together with reference TRBV18 and TRBJ2-7, the CDR3 gives the full variable domain: NAGVMQNPRHLVRRRGQEARLRCSPMKGHSHVYWYRQLPEEGLKFMVYLQKENIIDESGMPKERFSAEFPKEGPSILRIQQVVRGDSAAYFCASSPPEGEFPYEQYFGPGTRLTVT.

The CDR3 reads CASITGNTEAFF. The CDR3 region has the DNA TGTGCCAGCATAACCGGGAACACTGAAGCTTTCTTT. This chain links TRBV28 with TRBJ1-1; no definite D call. The CDR3 has 12 residues. V lost 7 bases, J lost 1 base, and 7 bases lay in between. Germline lookup yields CDR1 MDHEN and CDR2 SYDVKM. Combining the CDR3 with reference TRBV28 and TRBJ1-1 gives the whole variable domain DVKVTQSSRYLVKRTGEKVFLECVQDMDHENMFWYRQDPGLGLRLIYFSYDVKMKEKGDIPEGYSVSREKKERFSLILESASTNQTSMYLCASITGNTEAFFGQGTRLTVV.

The V and J genes are TRBV9 and TRBJ2-3, with TRBD1 as a possible D gene (6 bases). Between the trimmed V and J ends, which lost 0 bases and 3 bases, there was a span of 11 bases. CDR3 length equals 15 residues. Looked up from germline, CDR1 is SGDLS and CDR2 is YYNGEE. The CDR3: CASSVGGLDTDTQYF. CDR3 bases: TGTGCCAGCAGCGTAGGGGGGCTAGATACAGATACGCAGTATTTT.